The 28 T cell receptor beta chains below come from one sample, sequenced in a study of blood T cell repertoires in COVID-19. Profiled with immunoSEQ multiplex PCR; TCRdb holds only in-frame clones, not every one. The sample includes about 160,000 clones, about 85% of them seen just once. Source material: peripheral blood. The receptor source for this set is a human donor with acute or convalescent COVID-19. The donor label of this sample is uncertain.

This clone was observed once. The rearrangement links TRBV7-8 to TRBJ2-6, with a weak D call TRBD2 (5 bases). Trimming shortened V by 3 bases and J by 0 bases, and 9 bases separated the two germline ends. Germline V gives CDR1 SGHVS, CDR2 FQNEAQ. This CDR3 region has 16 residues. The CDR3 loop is CASSFGGGSGANVLTF. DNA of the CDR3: TGTGCCAGCAGCTTTGGAGGAGGCTCTGGGGCCAACGTCCTGACTTTC.

Here the CDR3 reads CASSQGGLGEKLFF. The DNA for the CDR3 is TGCGCCAGCAGCCAGGGAGGGTTGGGGGAAAAACTGTTTTTT. The genes are TRBV5-1 and TRBJ1-4; D perhaps matches TRBD1 (5 bases). Trimming stripped 4 bases from V and 8 bases from J, with 15 bases between. The CDR3 runs to 14 residues. From germline, CDR1 is SGHRS and CDR2 YFSETQ.

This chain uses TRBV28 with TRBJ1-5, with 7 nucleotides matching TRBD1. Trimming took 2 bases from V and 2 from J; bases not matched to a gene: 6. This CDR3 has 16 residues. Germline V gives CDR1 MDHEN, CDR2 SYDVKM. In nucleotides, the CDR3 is TGTGCCAGCAGTTTACAGGGGGTAGGTGGCAATCAGCCCCAGCATTTT. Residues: CASSLQGVGGNQPQHF.

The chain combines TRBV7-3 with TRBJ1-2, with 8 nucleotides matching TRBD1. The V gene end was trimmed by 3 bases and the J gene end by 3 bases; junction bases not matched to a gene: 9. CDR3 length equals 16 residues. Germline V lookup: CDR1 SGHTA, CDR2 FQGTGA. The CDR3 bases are TGTGCCAGCAGCTTCACATCGACAGGGGTGGACTATGGCTACACCTTC. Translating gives CASSFTSTGVDYGYTF. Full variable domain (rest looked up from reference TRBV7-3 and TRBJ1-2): GAGVSQTPSNKVTEKGKYVELRCDPISGHTALYWYRQSLGQGPEFLIYFQGTGAADDSGLPNDRFFAVRPEGSVSTLKIQRTERGDSAVYLCASSFTSTGVDYGYTFGSGTRLTVV.

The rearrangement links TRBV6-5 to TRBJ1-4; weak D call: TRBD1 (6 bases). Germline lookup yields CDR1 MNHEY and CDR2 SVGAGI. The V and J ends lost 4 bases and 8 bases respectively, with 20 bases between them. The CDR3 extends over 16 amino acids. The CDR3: CASSWGRSRGREKLFF. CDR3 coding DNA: TGTGCCAGCAGTTGGGGCCGGAGCAGGGGTAGAGAAAAACTGTTTTTT.

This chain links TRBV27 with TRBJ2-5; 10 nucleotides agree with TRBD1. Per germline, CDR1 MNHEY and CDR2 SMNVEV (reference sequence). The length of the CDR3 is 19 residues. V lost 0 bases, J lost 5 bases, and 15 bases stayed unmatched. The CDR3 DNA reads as TGTGCCAGCAGTTTATCGGGACAGGGGCTTAGGAGCGGTATGGAGACCCAGTACTTC. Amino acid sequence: CASSLSGQGLRSGMETQYF.

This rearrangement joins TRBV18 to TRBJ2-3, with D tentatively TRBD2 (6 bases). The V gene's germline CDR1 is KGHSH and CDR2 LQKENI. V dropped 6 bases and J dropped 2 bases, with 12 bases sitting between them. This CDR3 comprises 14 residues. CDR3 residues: CASSPRGVTDTQYF. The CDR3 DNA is TGTGCCAGCTCGCCCCGCGGGGTCACAGATACGCAGTATTTT.

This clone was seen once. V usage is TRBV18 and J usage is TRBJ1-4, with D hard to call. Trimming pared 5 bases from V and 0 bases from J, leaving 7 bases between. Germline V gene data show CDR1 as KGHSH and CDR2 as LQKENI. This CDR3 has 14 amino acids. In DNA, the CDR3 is TGTGCCAGCTCATCCCCAGCAACTAATGAAAAACTGTTTTTT. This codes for CASSSPATNEKLFF. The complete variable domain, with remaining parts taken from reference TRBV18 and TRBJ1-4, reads NAGVMQNPRHLVRRRGQEARLRCSPMKGHSHVYWYRQLPEEGLKFMVYLQKENIIDESGMPKERFSAEFPKEGPSILRIQQVVRGDSAAYFCASSSPATNEKLFFGSGTQLSVL.

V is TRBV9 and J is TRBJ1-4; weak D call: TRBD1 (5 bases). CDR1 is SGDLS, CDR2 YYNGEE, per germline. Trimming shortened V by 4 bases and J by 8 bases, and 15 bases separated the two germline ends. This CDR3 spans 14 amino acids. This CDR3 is CASSPPEPGEKLFF. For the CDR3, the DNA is TGTGCCAGCAGCCCACCTGAGCCAGGGGAAAAACTGTTTTTT.

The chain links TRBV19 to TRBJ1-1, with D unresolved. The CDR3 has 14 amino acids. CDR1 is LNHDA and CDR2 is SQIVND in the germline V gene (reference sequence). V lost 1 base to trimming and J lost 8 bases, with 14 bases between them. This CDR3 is CASSIVGGPTEAFF. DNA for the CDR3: TGTGCCAGTAGTATAGTCGGCGGTCCTACCGAAGCTTTCTTT.

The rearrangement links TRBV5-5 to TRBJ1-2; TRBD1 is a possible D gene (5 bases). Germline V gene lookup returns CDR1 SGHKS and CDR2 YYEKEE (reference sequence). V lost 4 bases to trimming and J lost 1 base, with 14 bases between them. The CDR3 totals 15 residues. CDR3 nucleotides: TGTGCCAGCAGCATTCGACAGAACCTTAACTATGGCTACACCTTC. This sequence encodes CASSIRQNLNYGYTF.

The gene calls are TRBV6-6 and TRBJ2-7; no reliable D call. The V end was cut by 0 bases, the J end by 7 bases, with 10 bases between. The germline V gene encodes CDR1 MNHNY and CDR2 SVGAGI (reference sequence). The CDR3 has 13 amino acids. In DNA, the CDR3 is TGTGCCAGCAGTTACTCACCCCCACTAGAGCAGTACTTC. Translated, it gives CASSYSPPLEQYF.

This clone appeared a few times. The CDR3 bases are TGTGCCAGCAGCTTGGGGGGAATGAGGGAAGGACAGCCCCAGCATTTT. This codes for CASSLGGMREGQPQHF. The chain uses TRBV5-4 and TRBJ1-5; no reliable D call. This CDR3 has 16 amino acids. Germline V gives CDR1 SGHNT, CDR2 YYREEE (reference sequence). Trimming shortened V by 0 bases and J by 7 bases, and 17 bases separated the two germline ends.

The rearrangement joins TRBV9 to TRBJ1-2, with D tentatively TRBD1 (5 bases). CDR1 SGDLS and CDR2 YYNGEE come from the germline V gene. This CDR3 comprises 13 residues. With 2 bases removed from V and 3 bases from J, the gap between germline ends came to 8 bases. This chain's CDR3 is CASSVDSYYGYTF. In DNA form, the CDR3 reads TGTGCCAGCAGCGTTGACAGCTACTATGGCTACACCTTC.

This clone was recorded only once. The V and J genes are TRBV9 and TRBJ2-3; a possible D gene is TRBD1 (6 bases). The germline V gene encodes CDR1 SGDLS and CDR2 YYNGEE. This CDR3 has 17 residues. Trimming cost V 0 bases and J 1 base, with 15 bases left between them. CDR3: CASSVVARQDGTDTQYF. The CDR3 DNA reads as TGTGCCAGCAGCGTAGTGGCTCGACAGGATGGCACAGATACGCAGTATTTT.

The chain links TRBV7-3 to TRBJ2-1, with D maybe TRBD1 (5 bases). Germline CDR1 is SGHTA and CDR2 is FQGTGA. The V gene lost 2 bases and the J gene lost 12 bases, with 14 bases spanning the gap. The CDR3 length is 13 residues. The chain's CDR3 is CASSLGPQGGQFF. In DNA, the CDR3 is TGTGCCAGCAGCTTAGGCCCTCAGGGTGGGCAGTTCTTC.

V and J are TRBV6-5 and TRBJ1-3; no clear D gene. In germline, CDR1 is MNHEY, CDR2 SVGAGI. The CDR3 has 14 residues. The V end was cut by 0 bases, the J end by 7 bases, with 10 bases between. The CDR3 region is CASSYSENGNTIYF. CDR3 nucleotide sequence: TGTGCCAGCAGTTACTCGGAAAACGGGAACACCATATATTTT.

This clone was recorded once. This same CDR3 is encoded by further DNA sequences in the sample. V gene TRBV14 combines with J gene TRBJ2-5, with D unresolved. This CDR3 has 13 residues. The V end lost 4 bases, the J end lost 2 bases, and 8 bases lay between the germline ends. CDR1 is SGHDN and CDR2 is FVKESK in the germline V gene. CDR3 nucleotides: TGTGCCAGCAGCCCCAGTCTTCAAGAGACCCAGTACTTC. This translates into CASSPSLQETQYF.

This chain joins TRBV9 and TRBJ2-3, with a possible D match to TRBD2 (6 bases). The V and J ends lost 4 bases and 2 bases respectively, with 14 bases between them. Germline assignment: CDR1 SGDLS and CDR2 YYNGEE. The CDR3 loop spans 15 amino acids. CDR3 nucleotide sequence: TGTGCCAGCAGCCCCCAGGGACTTCCCACAGATACGCAGTATTTT. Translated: CASSPQGLPTDTQYF.

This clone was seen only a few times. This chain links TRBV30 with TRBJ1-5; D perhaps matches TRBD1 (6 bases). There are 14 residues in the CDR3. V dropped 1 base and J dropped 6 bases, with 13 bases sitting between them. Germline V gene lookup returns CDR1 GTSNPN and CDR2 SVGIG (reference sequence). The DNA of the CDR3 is TGTGCCTGGAGTGGGGCCGGGGGGCGTCAGCCCCAGCATTTT. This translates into CAWSGAGGRQPQHF.

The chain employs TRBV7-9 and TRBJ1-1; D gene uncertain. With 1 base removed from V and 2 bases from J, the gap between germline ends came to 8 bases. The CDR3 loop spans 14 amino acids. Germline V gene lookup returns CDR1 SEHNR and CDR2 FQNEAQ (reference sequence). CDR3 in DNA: TGTGCCAGCAGCTTAGACATCCTTAACACTGAAGCTTTCTTT. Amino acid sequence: CASSLDILNTEAFF.

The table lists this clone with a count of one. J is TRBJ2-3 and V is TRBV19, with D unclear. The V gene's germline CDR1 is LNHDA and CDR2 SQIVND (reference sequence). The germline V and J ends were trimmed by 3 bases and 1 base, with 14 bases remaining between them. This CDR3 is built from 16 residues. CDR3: CASSITWQDGTDTQYF. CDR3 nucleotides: TGTGCCAGTAGTATCACGTGGCAGGATGGCACAGATACGCAGTATTTT.

The CDR3 protein is CASSQGGSSGNQPQHF. In DNA form, the CDR3 reads TGTGCCAGCAGCCAAGGTGGTTCGTCCGGGAACCAGCCCCAGCATTTT. This rearrangement joins TRBV3-1 (or the pseudogene TRBV3-2) to TRBJ1-5; D ambiguous. Germline V CDR1 and CDR2: LGHDT, YNNKEL (reference sequence). V lost 1 base to trimming and J lost 7 bases, with 17 bases between them. CDR3 length: 16 residues.

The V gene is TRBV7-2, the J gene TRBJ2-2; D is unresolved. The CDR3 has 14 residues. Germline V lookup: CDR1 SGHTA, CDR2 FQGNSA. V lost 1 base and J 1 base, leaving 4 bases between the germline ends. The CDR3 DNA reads TGTGCCAGCAGCTTAGGAGGGAACACCGGGGAGCTGTTTTTT. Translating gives CASSLGGNTGELFF.

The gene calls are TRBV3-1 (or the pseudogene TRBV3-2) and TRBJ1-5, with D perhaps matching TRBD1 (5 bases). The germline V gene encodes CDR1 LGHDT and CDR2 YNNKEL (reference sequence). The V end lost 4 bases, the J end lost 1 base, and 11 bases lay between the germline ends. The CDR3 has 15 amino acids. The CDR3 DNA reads TGTGCCAGCAGCCTCGGGACTGTAAGCAATCAGCCCCAGCATTTT. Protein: CASSLGTVSNQPQHF.

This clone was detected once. CDR3 nucleotides: TGTGCCAGCAGCCTGAGACAACTCTACAATGAGCAGTTCTTC. Encoded protein: CASSLRQLYNEQFF. J is TRBJ2-1 and V is TRBV5-4; D remains unclear. The germline gives CDR1 SGHNT, CDR2 YYREEE (reference sequence). V shed 4 bases and J shed 3 bases, with 11 bases lying between them. CDR3 length equals 14 residues.

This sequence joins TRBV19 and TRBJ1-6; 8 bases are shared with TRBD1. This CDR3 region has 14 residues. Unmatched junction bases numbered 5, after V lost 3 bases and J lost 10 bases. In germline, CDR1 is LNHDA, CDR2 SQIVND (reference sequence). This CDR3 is CASSINRGKSPLHF. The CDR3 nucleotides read TGTGCCAGTAGTATTAACAGGGGGAAGTCACCCCTCCACTTT.

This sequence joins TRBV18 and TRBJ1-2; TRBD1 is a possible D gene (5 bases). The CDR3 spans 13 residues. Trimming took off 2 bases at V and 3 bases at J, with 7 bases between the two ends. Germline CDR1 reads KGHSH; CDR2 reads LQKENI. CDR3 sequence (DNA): TGTGCCAGCTCACCAAAGACAGACTATGGCTACACCTTC. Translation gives CASSPKTDYGYTF.